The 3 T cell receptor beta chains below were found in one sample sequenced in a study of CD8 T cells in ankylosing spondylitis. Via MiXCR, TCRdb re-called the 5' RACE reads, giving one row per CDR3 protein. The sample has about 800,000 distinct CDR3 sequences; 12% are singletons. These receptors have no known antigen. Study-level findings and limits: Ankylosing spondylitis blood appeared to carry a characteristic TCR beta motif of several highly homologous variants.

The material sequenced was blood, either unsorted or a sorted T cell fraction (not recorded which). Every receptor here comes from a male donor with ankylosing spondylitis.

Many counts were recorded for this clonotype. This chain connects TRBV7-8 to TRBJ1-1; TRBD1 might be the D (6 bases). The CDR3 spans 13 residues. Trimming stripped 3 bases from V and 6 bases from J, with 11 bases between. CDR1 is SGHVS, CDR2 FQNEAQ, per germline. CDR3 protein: CASSFGGASEAFF. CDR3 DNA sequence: TGTGCCAGCAGCTTTGGGGGGGCGTCTGAAGCTTTCTTT.

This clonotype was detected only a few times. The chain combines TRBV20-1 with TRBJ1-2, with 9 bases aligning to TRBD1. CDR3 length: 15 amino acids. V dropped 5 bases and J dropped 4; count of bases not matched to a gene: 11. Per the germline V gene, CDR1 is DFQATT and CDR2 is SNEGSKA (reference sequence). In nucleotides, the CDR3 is TGCAGTGCTCTTGGGACAGGGTGGTCGCCCTATGGCTACACCTTC. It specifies CSALGTGWSPYGYTF.

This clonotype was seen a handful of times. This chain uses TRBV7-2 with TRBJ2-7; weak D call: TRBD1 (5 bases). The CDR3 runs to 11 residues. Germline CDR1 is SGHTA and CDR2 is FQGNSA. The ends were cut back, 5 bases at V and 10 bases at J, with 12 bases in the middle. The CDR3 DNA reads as TGTGCCAGCAGCAACACAGGTTTACAGTACTTC. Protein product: CASSNTGLQYF.